The present T cell receptor beta chain was sequenced within a study of T-cell reconstitution after alpha-beta-depleted transplantation in children. The authors prepared the TCRbeta library with unique molecular identifiers. TCRdb processed the PCR reads anew with MiXCR; each CDR3 protein has one entry. The sample lists some 600,000 distinct CDR3 sequences, around a sixth occurring once. This CDR3 spans 15 amino acids. V was pared by 2 bases and J by 4 bases, with 14 bases between. This clonotype was recorded a few times. The receptor was isolated from a human donor who donated a stem cell graft to a child with acute myeloid leukemia. Specimen: PBMCs from the stem cell graft donor, collected from the stem cell graft. The rearrangement joins TRBV12-3 or TRBV12-4 to TRBJ1-1, with D possibly matching TRBD1 (6 bases). The CDR3 region is CASSLNPTGSTEAFF. The CDR3, as DNA: TGTGCCAGCAGTTTAAATCCTACAGGGTCCACTGAAGCTTTCTTT.